The clone carrying this TCR beta chain is large (0.1 to 1%). The antigen remains undetermined. The data were taken from a study of T cell repertoires in aging, cancer and after chemotherapy. Overall study context: Chronic lymphocytic leukemia patients on fludarabine- or bendamustine-based regimens gave paired samples before and after chemotherapy. About 10 million TCR reads made up the full dataset.

A mixed TRB-A/B primer pool amplified rearranged TRB by multiplex touch-down PCR. TCRdb reprocessed the multiplex PCR reads with MiXCR, giving one entry per CDR3 protein. The data show under 650 distinct CDR3 sequences, with under 25% seen just once and over 60% held by the top ten. Peripheral blood genomic DNA, not sorted cells or RNA, was the template. CDR3 length: 14 residues. The junction had 6 bases not matched to a gene; V was cut back by 6 bases and J by 7 bases. Germline V gives CDR1 LNHDA, CDR2 SQIVND (reference sequence). Study observations and caveats: Immunological memory after chemotherapy cannot be judged from the repertoire data. Age-matched healthy donors had significantly more diverse, less clonal blood TCR repertoires than untreated cancer patients.

The sequencing sample was made of blood. This TCR derives from a human donor with a blood cancer. V and J are TRBV19 and TRBJ1-6; TRBD1 matches 7 bases. CDR3 bases: TGTGCCAGTAGCCGGGACAGTTACAATTCACCCCTCCACTTT. Protein: CASSRDSYNSPLHF.